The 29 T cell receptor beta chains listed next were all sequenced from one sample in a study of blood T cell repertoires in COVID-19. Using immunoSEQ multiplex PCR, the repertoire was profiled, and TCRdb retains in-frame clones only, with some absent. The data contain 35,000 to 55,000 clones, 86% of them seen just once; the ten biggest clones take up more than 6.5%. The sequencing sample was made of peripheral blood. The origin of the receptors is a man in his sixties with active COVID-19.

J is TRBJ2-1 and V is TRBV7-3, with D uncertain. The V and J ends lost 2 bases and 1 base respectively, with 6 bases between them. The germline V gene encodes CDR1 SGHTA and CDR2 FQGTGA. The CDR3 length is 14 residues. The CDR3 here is CASSLGLSYNEQFF. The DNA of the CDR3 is TGTGCCAGCAGCTTAGGGCTATCCTACAATGAGCAGTTCTTC.

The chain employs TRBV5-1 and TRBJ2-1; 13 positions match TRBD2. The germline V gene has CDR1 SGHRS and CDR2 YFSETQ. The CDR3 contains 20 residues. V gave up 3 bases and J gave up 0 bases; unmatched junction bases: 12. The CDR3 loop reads CASSSGTSGTPSLSYNEQFF. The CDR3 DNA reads TGCGCCAGCAGCTCCGGGACTAGCGGGACTCCGAGCCTCTCCTACAATGAGCAGTTCTTC.

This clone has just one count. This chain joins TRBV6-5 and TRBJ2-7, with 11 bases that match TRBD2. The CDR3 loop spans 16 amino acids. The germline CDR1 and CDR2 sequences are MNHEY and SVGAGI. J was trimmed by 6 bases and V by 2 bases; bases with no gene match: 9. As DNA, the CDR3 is TGTGCCAGCAGTTACACCCTAGCGGGAGGCAGGAGCGAGCAGTACTTC. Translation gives CASSYTLAGGRSEQYF.

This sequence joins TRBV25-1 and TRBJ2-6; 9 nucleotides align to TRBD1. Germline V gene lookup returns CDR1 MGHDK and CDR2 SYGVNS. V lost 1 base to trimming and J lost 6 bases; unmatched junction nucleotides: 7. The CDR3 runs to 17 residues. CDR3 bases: TGTGCCAGCAGTGAATCCCGGGGGACAGGGAAGGCCAACGTCCTGACTTTC. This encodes CASSESRGTGKANVLTF.

CDR3 sequence (DNA): TGTGCCATCAGTGTACAGGGGGAGGGTGGCTACACCTTC. This encodes CAISVQGEGGYTF. This chain links TRBV10-3 with TRBJ1-2; 8 bases line up with TRBD1. CDR1 is ENHRY and CDR2 is SYGVKD in the germline V gene. The CDR3 is made up of 13 amino acids. The J segment lost 7 bases and the V segment lost 4 bases, leaving 5 bases of the junction unmatched.

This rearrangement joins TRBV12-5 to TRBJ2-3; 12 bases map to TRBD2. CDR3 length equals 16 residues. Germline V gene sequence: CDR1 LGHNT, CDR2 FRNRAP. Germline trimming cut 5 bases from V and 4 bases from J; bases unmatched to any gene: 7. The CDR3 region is CASGGAGTSGSDTQYF. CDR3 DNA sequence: TGTGCTAGTGGTGGCGCCGGGACTAGCGGGTCAGATACGCAGTATTTT. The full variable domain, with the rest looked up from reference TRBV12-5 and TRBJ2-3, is DARVTQTPRHKVTEMGQEVTMRCQPILGHNTVFWYRQTMMQGLELLAYFRNRAPLDDSGMPKDRFSAEMPDATLATLKIQPSEPRDSAVYFCASGGAGTSGSDTQYFGPGTRLTVL.

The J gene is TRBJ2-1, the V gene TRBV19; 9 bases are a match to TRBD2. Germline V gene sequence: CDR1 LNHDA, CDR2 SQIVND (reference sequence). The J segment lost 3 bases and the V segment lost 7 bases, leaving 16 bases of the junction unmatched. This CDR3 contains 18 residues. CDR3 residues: CASTPRGGAGGRYNEQFF. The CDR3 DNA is TGTGCCAGTACCCCCCGTGGGGGAGCGGGAGGACGCTACAATGAGCAGTTCTTC.

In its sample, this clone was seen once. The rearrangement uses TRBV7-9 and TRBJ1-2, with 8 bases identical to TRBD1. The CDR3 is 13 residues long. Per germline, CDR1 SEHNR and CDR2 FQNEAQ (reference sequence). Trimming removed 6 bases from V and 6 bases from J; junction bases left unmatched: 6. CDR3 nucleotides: TGTGCCAGCAGTTATGGACAGGGCCATGGCTACACCTTC. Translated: CASSYGQGHGYTF.

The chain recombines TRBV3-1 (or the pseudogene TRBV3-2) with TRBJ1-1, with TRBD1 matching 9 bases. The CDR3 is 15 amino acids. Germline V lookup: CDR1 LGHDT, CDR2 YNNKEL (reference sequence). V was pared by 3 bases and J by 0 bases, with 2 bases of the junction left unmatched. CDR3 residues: CASSHRDRVNTEAFF. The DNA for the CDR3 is TGTGCCAGCAGCCACCGGGACAGGGTGAACACTGAAGCTTTCTTT.

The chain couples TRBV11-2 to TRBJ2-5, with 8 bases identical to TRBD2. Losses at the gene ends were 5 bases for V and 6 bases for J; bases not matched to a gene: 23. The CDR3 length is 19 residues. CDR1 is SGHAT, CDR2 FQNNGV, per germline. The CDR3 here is CASSQPRWGGRRSQQTQYF. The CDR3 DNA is TGTGCCAGCAGCCAGCCAAGATGGGGCGGGAGGAGGTCGCAACAGACCCAGTACTTC. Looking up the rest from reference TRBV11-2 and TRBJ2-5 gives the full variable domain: EAGVAQSPRYKIIEKRQSVAFWCNPISGHATLYWYQQILGQGPKLLIQFQNNGVVDDSQLPKDRFSAERLKGVDSTLKIQPAKLEDSAVYLCASSQPRWGGRRSQQTQYFGPGTRLLVL.

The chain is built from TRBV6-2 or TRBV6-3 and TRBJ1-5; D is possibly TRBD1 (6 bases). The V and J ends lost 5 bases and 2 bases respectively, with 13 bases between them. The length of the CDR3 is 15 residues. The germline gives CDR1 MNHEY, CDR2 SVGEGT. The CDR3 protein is CASSKTGQGNQPQHF. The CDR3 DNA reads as TGTGCCAGCAGTAAGACAGGTCAAGGCAATCAGCCCCAGCATTTT.

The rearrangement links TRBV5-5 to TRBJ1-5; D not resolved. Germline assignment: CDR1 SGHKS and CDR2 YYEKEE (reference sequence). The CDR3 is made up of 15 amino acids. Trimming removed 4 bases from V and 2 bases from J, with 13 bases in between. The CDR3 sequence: CASSVEVAGNQPQHF. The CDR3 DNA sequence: TGTGCCAGCAGCGTCGAAGTCGCGGGCAATCAGCCCCAGCATTTT.

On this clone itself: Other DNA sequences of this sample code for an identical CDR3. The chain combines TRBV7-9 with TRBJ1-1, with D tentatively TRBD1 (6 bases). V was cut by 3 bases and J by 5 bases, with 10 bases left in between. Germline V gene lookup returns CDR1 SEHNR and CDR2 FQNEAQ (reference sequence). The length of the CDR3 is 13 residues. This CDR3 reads CASSLGATTEAFF. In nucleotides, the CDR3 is TGTGCCAGCAGCTTGGGGGCCACAACTGAAGCTTTCTTT.

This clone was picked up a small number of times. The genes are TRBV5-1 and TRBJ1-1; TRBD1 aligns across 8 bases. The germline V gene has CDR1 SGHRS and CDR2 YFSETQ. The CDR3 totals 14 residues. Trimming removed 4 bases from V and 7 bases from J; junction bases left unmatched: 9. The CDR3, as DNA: TGCGCCAGCAGCCTCGACCCGACAGGGGATGAAGCTTTCTTT. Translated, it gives CASSLDPTGDEAFF. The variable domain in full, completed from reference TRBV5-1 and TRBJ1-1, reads KAGVTQTPRYLIKTRGQQVTLSCSPISGHRSVSWYQQTPGQGLQFLFEYFSETQRNKGNFPGRFSGRQFSNSRSEMNVSTLELGDSALYLCASSLDPTGDEAFFGQGTRLTVV.

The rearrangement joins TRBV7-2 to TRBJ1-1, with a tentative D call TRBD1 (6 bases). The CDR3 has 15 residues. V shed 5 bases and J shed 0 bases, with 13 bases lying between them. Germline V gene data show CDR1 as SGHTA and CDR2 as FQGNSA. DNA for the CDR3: TGTGCCAGCAGCCCCCCTGGACAGTTGAACACTGAAGCTTTCTTT. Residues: CASSPPGQLNTEAFF. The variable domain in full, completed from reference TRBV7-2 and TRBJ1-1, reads GAGVSQSPSNKVTEKGKDVELRCDPISGHTALYWYRQSLGQGLEFLIYFQGNSAPDKSGLPSDRFSAERTGGSVSTLTIQRTQQEDSAVYLCASSPPGQLNTEAFFGQGTRLTVV.

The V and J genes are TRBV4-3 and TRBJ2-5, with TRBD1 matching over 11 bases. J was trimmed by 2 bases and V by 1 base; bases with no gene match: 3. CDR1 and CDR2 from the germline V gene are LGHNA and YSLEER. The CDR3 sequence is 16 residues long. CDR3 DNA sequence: TGCGCCAGCAGCCAAGGGACAGGGGGCGAGCAAGAGACCCAGTACTTC. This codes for CASSQGTGGEQETQYF.

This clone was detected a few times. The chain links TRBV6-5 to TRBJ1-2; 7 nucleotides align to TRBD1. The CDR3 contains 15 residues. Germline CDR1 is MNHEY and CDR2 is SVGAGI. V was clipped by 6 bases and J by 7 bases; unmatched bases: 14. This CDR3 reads CASSRGTASAIGYTF. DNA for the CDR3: TGTGCCAGCAGCCGAGGGACAGCATCAGCTATTGGCTACACCTTC.

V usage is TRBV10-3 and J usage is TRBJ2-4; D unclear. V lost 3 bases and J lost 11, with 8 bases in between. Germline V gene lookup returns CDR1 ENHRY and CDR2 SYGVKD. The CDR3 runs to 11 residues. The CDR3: CAISDGPFQYF. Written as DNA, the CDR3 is TGTGCCATCAGTGATGGGCCTTTTCAGTACTTC.

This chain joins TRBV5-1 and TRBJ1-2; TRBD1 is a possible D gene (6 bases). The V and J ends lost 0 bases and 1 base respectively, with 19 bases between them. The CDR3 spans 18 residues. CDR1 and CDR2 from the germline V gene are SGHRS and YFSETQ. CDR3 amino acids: CASSLAETGRMINYGYTF. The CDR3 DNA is TGCGCCAGCAGCTTGGCCGAAACAGGGCGAATGATTAACTATGGCTACACCTTC.

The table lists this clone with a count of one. CDR3 sequence: CASSLGGTANYQPQHF. DNA of the CDR3: TGTGCCAGCAGCTTAGGTGGGACAGCTAACTATCAGCCCCAGCATTTT. This chain joins TRBV7-2 and TRBJ1-5, with TRBD1 matching 7 bases. The germline CDR1 and CDR2 sequences are SGHTA and FQGNSA. The CDR3 runs to 16 residues. V was clipped by 1 base and J by 5 bases; unmatched bases: 8.

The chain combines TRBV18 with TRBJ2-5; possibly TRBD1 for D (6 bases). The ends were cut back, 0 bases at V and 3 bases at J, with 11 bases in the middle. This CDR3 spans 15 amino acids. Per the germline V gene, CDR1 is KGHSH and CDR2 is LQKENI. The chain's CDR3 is CASSPPRGLEETQYF. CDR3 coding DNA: TGTGCCAGCTCACCACCGAGGGGGTTGGAAGAGACCCAGTACTTC.

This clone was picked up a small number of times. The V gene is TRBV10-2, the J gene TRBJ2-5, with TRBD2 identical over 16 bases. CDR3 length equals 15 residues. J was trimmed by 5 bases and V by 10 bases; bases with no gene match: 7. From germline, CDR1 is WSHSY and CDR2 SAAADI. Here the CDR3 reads CATGLAGGGGETQYF. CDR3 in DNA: TGCGCCACGGGACTAGCGGGAGGGGGCGGGGAGACCCAGTACTTC.

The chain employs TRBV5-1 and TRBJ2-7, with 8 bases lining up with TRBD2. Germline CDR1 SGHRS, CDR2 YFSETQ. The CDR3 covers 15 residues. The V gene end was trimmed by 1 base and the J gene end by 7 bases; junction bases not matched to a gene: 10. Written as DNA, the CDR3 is TGCGCCAGCAGCTTGTTCTCGCGGGAGGAGGGAGAGCAGTACTTC. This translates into CASSLFSREEGEQYF.

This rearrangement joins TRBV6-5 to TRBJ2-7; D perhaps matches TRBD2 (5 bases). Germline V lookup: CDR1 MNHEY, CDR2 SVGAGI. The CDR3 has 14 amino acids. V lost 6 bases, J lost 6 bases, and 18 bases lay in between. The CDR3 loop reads CASRTRPLEGEQYF. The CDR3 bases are TGTGCCAGCAGAACCCGCCCGCTAGAGGGCGAGCAGTACTTC.

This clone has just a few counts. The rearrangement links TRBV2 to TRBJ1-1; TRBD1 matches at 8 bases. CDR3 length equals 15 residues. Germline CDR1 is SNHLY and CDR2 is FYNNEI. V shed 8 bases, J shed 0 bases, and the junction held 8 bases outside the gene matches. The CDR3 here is CASSGQGAMNTEAFF. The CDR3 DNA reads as TGTGCCAGCTCCGGCCAGGGGGCCATGAACACTGAAGCTTTCTTT.

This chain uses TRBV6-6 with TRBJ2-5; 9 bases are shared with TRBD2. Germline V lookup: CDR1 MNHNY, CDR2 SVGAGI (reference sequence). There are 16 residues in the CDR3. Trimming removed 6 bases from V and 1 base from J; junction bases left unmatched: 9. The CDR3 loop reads CASSAMASGTQETQYF. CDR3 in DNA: TGTGCCAGCAGCGCGATGGCTAGCGGGACCCAAGAGACCCAGTACTTC.

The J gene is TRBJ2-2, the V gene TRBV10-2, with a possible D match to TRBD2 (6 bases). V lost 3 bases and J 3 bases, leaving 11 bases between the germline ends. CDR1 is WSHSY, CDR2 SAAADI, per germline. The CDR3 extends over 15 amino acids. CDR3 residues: CASSELAMDTGELFF. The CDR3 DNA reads TGCGCCAGCAGTGAACTAGCAATGGACACCGGGGAGCTGTTTTTT.

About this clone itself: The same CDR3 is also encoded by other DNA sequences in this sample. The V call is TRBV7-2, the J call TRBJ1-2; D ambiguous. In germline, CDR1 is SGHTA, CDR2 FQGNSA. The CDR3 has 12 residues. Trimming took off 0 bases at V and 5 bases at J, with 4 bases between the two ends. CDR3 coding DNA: TGTGCCAGCAGCTTAGCGCGGTATGGCTACACCTTC. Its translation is CASSLARYGYTF.

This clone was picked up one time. CDR3 sequence (DNA): TGTGCCAGCAGCCACTGGACTGGGTATGGCTACACCTTC. As protein: CASSHWTGYGYTF. This chain links TRBV3-1 (or the pseudogene TRBV3-2) with TRBJ1-2; D remains unclear. The CDR3 contains 13 residues. The germline gives CDR1 LGHDT, CDR2 YNNKEL (reference sequence). Deletions cut 3 bases from V and 5 bases from J, with 10 bases between.